This T cell receptor beta chain was recovered during a study of shared clonotypes between healthy human individuals. Findings of the study overall: Researchers found naive subsets generally carried larger estimated richness than memory subsets.

CDR3 length: 14 residues. V lost 4 bases and J lost 13; bases outside the gene matches: 10. The V gene's germline CDR1 is SGHRS and CDR2 YFSETQ. About this clone: Antigen unknown.

Sequencing used immunoSEQ multiplex PCR; TCRdb keeps in-frame clones, though not all of them. The table records 2 million to 2.5 million clones, under 97% of them present only once. Donors comprised healthy HIV-negative adults lacking recent acute infections or vaccinations. The sequencing input was naive CD4+ T cells sorted from blood. Subset denoted: CD45RA+ positively selected. The sequence was collected from a man between 18 and 29 years old in good health. This rearrangement joins TRBV5-1 to TRBJ1-6, with 8 bases matching TRBD1. DNA of the CDR3: TGCGCCAGCAGCCTACCCGACAGGGGATCGCCCCTCCACTTT. Its translation is CASSLPDRGSPLHF.